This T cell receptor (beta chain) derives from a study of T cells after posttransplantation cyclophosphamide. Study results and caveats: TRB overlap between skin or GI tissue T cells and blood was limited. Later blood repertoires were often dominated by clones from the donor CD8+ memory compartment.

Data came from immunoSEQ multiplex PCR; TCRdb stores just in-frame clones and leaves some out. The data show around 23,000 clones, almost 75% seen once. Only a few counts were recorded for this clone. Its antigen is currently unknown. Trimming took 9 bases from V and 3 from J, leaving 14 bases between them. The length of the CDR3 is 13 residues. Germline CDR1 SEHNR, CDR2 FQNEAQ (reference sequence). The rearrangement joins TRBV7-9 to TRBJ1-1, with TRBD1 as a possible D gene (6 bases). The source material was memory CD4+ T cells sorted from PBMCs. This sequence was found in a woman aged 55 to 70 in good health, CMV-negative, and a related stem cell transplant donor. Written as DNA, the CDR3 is TGTGCCAGTCTGACAGGAGAATACACTGAAGCTTTCTTT. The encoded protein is CASLTGEYTEAFF.